This T cell receptor (beta chain) stems from a study of blood T cell repertoires in COVID-19. A few counts support this clone. CDR1 is SGHTA and CDR2 is FQGNSA in the germline V gene. Trimming left V 6 bases short and J 5 bases short, with 16 bases between. The CDR3 extends over 15 amino acids. Under the authors' procedure: Reference gene primers were amplified, and this amplification served to estimate nucleated cell counts. TCRdb's table, derived via immunoSEQ multiplex PCR, lists solely in-frame clones and lacks some. V and J calls and clone size come straight from that table; D and trimming were deduced from the DNA. Of 160,000 or so clones listed, under 90% are singletons.

Sequenced input: PBMCs or T cells enriched from blood (not recorded which). The chain is built from TRBV7-2 and TRBJ2-2; D possibly corresponds to TRBD2 (6 bases). This clonotype was obtained from a woman in her sixties or seventies who had recovered from COVID-19. The CDR3 here is CASRGSGLRTGELFF. As DNA, the CDR3 is TGTGCCAGCAGGGGGTCGGGACTGCGAACCGGGGAGCTGTTTTTT.